The text below deals with one T cell receptor (beta chain). This sample was included in a study of shared clonotypes between healthy human individuals. This CDR3 is built from 18 residues. The germline CDR1 and CDR2 sequences are SGHNT and YYREEE (reference sequence). Trimming took 0 bases from V and 2 from J; bases not matched to a gene: 13. Clones were read by immunoSEQ multiplex PCR, and TCRdb kept only the in-frame ones, dropping some. The sample lists 2 million to 2.5 million clones; almost 96% were seen once. This receptor was obtained from a man aged 18 to 35 in good health. The sequencing sample was made of naive CD4+ T cells sorted from blood. Stated subset: CD45RA+ positively selected. This chain joins TRBV5-4 and TRBJ2-5; TRBD2 matches at 7 bases. This CDR3 is CASSLGGNAGVVQETQYF. In DNA form, the CDR3 reads TGTGCCAGCAGCTTGGGGGGGAATGCGGGAGTGGTGCAAGAGACCCAGTACTTC. The full variable domain, completed using reference TRBV5-4 and TRBJ2-5, is ETGVTQSPTHLIKTRGQQVTLRCSSQSGHNTVSWYQQALGQGPQFIFQYYREEENGRGNFPPRFSGLQFPNYSSELNVNALELDDSALYLCASSLGGNAGVVQETQYFGPGTRLLVL.